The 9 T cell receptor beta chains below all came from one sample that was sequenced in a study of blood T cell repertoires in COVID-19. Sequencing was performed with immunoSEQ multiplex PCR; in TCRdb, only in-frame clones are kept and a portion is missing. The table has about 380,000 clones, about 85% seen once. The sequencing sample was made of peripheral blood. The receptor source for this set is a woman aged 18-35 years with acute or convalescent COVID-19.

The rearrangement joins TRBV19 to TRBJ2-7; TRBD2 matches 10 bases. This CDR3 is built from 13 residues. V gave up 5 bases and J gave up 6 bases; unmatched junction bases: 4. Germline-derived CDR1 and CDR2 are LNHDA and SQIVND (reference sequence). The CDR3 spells CASSPAGGSEQYF. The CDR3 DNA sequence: TGTGCCAGTAGTCCAGCGGGGGGGAGCGAGCAGTACTTC.

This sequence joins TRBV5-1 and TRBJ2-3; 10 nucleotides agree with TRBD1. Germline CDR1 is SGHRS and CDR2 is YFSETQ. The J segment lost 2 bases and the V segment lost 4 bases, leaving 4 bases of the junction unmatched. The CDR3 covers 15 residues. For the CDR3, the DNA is TGCGCCAGCAGCATCGGACAGGGGGTCACAGATACGCAGTATTTT. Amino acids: CASSIGQGVTDTQYF.

In nucleotides, the CDR3 is TGTGCCAGCAGCTTGGTGCCCAGGGAGGGTGAGCAGTTCTTC. This encodes CASSLVPREGEQFF. This chain connects TRBV5-6 to TRBJ2-1; 7 bases match TRBD2. The CDR3 is 14 residues long. CDR1 is SGHDT and CDR2 is YYEEEE in the germline V gene. V gave up 0 bases and J gave up 9 bases; unmatched junction bases: 6.

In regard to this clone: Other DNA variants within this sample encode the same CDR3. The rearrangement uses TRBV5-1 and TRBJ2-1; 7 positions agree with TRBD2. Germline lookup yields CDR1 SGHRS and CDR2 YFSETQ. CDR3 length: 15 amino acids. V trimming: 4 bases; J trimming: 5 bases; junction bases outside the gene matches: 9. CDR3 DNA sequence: TGCGCCAGCAGCCCTGGGCTAGCGGATGACAATGAGCAGTTCTTC. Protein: CASSPGLADDNEQFF.

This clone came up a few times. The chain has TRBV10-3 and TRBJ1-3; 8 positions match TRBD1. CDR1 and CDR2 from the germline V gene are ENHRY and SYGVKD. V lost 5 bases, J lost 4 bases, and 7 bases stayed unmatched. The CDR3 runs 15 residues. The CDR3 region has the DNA TGTGCCATCAGTCCGACGGACAGGGAGGGAAACACCATATATTTT. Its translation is CAISPTDREGNTIYF.

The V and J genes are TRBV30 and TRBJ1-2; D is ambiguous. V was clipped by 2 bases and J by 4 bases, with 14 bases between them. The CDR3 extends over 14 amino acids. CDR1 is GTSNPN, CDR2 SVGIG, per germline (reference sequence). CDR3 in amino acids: CAWSPSYSSYGYTF. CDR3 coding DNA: TGTGCCTGGAGTCCTTCATACAGCTCCTATGGCTACACCTTC.

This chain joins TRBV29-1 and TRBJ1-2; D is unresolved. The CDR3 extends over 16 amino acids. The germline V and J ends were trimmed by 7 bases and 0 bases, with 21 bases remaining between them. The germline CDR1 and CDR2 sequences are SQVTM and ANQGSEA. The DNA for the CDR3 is TGCAGCGCAGATCAACGGGGAACAGCAACTAACTATGGCTACACCTTC. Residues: CSADQRGTATNYGYTF.

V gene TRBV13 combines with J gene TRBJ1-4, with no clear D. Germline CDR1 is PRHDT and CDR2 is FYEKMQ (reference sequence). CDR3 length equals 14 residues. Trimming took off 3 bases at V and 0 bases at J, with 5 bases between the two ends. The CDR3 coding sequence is TGTGCCAGCAGCTTGGAGTCAACTAATGAAAAACTGTTTTTT. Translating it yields CASSLESTNEKLFF.

CDR3 sequence (DNA): TGTGCCAGCAGTCCTGGACTAGCGGGAAACAAGATCGAGCAGTACTTC. It encodes CASSPGLAGNKIEQYF. This chain links TRBV2 with TRBJ2-7; 12 bases match TRBD2. This CDR3 region has 16 residues. V dropped 5 bases and J dropped 6; count of bases not matched to a gene: 11. Germline values: CDR1 SNHLY, CDR2 FYNNEI.